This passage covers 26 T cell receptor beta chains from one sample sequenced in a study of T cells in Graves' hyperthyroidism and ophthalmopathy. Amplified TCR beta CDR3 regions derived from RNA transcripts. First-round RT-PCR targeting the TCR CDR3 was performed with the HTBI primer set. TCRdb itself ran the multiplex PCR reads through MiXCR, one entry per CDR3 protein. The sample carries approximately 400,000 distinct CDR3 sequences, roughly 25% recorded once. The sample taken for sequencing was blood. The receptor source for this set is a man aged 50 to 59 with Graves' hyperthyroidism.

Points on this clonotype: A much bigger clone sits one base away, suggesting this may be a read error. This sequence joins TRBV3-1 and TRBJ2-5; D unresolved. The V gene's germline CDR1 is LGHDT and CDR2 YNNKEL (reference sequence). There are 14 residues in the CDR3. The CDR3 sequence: CVSSQDPGLKTQYF. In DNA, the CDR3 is TGTGTCAGCAGCCAAGATCCCGGTTTAAAGACCCAGTACTTC.

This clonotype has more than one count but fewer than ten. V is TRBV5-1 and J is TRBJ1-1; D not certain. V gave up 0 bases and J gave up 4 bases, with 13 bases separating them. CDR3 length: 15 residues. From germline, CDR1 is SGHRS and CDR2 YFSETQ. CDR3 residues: CASSLASGPGTEAFF. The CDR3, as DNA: TGCGCCAGCAGCTTGGCGAGCGGCCCGGGCACTGAAGCTTTCTTT.

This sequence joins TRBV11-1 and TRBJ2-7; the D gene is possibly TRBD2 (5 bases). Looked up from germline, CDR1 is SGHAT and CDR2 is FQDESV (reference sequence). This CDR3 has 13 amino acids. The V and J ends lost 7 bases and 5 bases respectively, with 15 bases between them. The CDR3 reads CASTYGELNEQYF. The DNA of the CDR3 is TGTGCCAGCACCTACGGGGAGCTCAACGAGCAGTACTTC.

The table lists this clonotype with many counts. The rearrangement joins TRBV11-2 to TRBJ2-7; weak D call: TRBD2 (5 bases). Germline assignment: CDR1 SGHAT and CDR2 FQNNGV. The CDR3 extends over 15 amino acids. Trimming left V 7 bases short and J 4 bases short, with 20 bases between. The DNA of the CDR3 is TGTGCCAGCACTCCAGATCGAGCGGAGGAATACGAGCAGTACTTC. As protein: CASTPDRAEEYEQYF. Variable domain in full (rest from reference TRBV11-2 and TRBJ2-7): EAGVAQSPRYKIIEKRQSVAFWCNPISGHATLYWYQQILGQGPKLLIQFQNNGVVDDSQLPKDRFSAERLKGVDSTLKIQPAKLEDSAVYLCASTPDRAEEYEQYFGPGTRLTVT.

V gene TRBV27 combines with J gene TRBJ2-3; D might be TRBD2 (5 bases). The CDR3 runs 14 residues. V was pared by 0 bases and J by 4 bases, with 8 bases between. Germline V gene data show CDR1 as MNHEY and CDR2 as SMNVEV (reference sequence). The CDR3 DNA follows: TGTGCCAGCAGTTTATCTAGCGTGGCAGATACGCAGTATTTT. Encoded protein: CASSLSSVADTQYF.

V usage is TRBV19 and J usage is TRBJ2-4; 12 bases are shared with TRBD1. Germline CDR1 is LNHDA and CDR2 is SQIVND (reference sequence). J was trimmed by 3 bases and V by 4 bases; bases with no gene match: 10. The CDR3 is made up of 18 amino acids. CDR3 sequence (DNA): TGTGCCAGTAGTACCCGGGACAGGGGGCGAGAGGGCAAAAACATTCAGTACTTC. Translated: CASSTRDRGREGKNIQYF.

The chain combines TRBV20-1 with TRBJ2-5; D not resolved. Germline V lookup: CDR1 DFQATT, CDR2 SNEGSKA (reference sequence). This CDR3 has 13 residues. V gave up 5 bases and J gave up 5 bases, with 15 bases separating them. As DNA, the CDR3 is TGCAGTGCTCTTAGTCCCGTGGACGAGACCCAGTACTTC. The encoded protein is CSALSPVDETQYF.

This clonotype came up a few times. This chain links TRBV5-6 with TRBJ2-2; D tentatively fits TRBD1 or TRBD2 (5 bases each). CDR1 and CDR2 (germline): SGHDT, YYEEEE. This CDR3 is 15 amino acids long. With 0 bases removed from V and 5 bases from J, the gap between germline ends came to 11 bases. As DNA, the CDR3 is TGTGCCAGCAGCTTGGTGGGGGAATCGACCGGGGAGCTGTTTTTT. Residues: CASSLVGESTGELFF.

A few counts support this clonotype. CDR3 sequence reads: CSASKREGKTQYF. The CDR3 DNA reads TGCAGTGCTTCGAAGCGGGAGGGAAAGACCCAGTACTTC. The chain couples TRBV20-1 to TRBJ2-5, with 10 bases aligning to TRBD2. The CDR3 length is 13 residues. Losses at the gene ends were 5 bases for V and 6 bases for J; bases not matched to a gene: 6. Per germline, CDR1 DFQATT and CDR2 SNEGSKA (reference sequence).

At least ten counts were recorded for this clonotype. CDR3 region: CASSEAPTADPYEQYF. As DNA, the CDR3 is TGTGCCAGCAGTGAAGCGCCTACCGCGGACCCTTACGAGCAGTACTTC. The chain recombines TRBV2 with TRBJ2-7; D ambiguous. The CDR3 is 16 residues long. The V end lost 0 bases, the J end lost 4 bases, and 16 bases lay between the germline ends. In germline, CDR1 is SNHLY, CDR2 FYNNEI.

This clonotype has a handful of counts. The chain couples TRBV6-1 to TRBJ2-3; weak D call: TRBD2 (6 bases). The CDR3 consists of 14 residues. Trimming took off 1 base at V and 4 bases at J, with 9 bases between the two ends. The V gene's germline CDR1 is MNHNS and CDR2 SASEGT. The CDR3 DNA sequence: TGTGCCAGCAGTGAAGTAAGGAGGGCAGATACGCAGTATTTT. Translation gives CASSEVRRADTQYF.

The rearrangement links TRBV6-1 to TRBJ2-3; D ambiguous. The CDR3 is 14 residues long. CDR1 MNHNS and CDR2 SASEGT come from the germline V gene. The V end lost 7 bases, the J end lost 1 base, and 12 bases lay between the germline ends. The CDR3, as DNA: TGTGCCAGCAAGCTTGGACGGGGCACAGATACGCAGTATTTT. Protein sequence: CASKLGRGTDTQYF.

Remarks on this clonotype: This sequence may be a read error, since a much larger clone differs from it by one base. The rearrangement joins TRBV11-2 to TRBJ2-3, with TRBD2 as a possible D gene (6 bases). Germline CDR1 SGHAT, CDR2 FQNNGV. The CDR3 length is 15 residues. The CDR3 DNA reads TGTGCCAGCAGCTTAGAACGGGGACTCACAGGTACGCAGTATTTT. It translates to CASSLERGLTGTQYF.

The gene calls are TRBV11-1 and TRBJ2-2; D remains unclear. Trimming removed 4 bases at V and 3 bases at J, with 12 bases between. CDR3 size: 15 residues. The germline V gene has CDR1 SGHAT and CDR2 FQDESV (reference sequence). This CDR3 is CASSSFSKYTGELFF. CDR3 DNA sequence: TGTGCCAGCAGCTCTTTTAGCAAATACACCGGGGAGCTGTTTTTT.

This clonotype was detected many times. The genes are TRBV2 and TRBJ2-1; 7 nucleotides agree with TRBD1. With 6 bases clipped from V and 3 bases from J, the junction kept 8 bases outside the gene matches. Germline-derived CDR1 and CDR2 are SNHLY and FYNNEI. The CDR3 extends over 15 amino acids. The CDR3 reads CASSSQGTGYNEQFF. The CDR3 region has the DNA TGTGCCAGCAGCTCACAGGGGACCGGCTACAATGAGCAGTTCTTC.

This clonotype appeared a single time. The CDR3 DNA reads TGTGCCAGCAGCCAAGGACTAGCGGTTTATACGCAGTATTTT. Encoded protein: CASSQGLAVYTQYF. The chain joins TRBV27 to TRBJ2-3; 10 bases are shared with TRBD2. V dropped 6 bases and J dropped 7; count of bases not matched to a gene: 7. Germline V gives CDR1 MNHEY, CDR2 SMNVEV (reference sequence). This CDR3 has 14 amino acids.

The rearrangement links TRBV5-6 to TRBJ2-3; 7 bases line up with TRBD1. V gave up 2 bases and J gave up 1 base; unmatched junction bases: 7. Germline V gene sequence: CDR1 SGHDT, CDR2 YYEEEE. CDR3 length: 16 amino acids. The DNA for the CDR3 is TGTGCCAGCAGCTTCTTGACAGGGCCGGGCACAGATACGCAGTATTTT. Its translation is CASSFLTGPGTDTQYF. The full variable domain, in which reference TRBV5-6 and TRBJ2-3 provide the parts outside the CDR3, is DAGVTQSPTHLIKTRGQQVTLRCSPKSGHDTVSWYQQALGQGPQFIFQYYEEEERQRGNFPDRFSGHQFPNYSSELNVNALLLGDSALYLCASSFLTGPGTDTQYFGPGTRLTVL.

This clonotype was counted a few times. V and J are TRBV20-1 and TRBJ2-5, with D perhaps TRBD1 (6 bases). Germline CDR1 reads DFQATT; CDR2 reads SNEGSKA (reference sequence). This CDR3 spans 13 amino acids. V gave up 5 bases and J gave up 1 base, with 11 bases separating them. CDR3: CSASGTRQETQYF. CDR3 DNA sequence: TGCAGTGCTTCCGGGACACGCCAAGAGACCCAGTACTTC.

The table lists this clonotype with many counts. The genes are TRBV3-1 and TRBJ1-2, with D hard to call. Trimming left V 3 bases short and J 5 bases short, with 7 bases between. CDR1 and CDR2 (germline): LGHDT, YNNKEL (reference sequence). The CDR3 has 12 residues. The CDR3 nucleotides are TGTGCCAGCAGCCAGATTACTTATGGCTACACCTTC. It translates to CASSQITYGYTF. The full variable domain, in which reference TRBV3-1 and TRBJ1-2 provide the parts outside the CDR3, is DTAVSQTPKYLVTQMGNDKSIKCEQNLGHDTMYWYKQDSKKFLKIMFSYNNKELIINETVPNRFSPKSPDKAHLNLHINSLELGDSAVYFCASSQITYGYTFGSGTRLTVV.

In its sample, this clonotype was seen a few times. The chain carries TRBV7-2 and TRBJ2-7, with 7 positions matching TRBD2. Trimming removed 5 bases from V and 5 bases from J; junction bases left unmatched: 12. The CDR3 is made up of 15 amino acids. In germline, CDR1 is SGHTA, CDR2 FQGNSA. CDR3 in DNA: TGTGCCAGCAGCCCAACGGCGGGAGCGGAGGACGAGCAGTACTTC. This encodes CASSPTAGAEDEQYF.

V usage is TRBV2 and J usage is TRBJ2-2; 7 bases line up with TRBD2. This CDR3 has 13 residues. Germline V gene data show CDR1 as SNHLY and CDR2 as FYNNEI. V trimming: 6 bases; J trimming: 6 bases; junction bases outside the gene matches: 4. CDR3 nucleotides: TGTGCCAGCAGGGCGGGAGAGGCCGGGGAGCTGTTTTTT. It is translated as CASRAGEAGELFF.

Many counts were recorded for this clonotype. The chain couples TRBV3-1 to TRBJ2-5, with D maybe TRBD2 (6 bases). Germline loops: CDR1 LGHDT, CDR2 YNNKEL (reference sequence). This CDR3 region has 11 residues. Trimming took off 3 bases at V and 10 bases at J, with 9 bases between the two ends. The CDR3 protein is CASSQTSNQYF. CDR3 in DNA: TGTGCCAGCAGCCAGACTAGTAACCAGTACTTC.

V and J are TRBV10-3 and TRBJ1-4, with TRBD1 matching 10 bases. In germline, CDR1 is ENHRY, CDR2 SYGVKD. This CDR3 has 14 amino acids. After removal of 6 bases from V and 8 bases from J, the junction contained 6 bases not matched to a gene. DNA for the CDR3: TGTGCCATCAGAAAGGGACAGGGGAAAGAAAAACTGTTTTTT. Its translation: CAIRKGQGKEKLFF.

The CDR3 sequence: CSAGQWADTQYF. The CDR3 region has the DNA TGCAGTGCAGGACAGTGGGCAGATACGCAGTATTTT. V usage is TRBV20-1 and J usage is TRBJ2-3; D may be TRBD1 (6 bases). CDR1 and CDR2 (germline): DFQATT, SNEGSKA (reference sequence). The CDR3 consists of 12 residues. V was clipped by 6 bases and J by 4 bases, with 11 bases between them.

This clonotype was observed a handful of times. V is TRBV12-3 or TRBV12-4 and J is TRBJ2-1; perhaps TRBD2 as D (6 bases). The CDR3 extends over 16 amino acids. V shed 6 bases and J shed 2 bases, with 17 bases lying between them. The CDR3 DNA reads TGTGCCAGCAGGCCCTCTAGCGAAGGAGCCTACAATGAGCAGTTCTTC. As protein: CASRPSSEGAYNEQFF.

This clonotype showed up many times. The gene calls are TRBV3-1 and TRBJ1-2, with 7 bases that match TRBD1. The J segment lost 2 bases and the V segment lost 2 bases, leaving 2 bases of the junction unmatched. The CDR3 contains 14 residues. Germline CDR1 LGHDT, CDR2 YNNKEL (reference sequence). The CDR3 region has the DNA TGTGCCAGCAGCCAAAAACAGGGGAACTATGGCTACACCTTC. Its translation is CASSQKQGNYGYTF.